The 3 T cell receptor beta chains reported below all come from one sample, sequenced in a study of shared clonotypes between healthy human individuals. The method was immunoSEQ multiplex PCR; TCRdb's version includes in-frame clones alone and lacks a portion of them. The table shows 1.4 million to 1.5 million clones, with approximately 96% occurring only once. Sequenced sample: naive CD4+ T cells sorted from blood. Subset in this sample: CD45RA+ positively selected. These receptors were collected from a man in his thirties or forties in good health.

This clone is a singleton in its sample. The chain employs TRBV7-3 and TRBJ2-7; TRBD1 is a possible D gene (6 bases). The CDR3 extends over 15 amino acids. Germline V gene lookup returns CDR1 SGHTA and CDR2 FQGTGA. Trimming took 0 bases from V and 3 from J, leaving 12 bases between them. The CDR3 reads CASSLTAGAFYEQYF. DNA for the CDR3: TGTGCCAGCAGCTTAACGGCAGGGGCCTTCTACGAGCAGTACTTC.

The V gene is TRBV28, the J gene TRBJ2-2, with 7 bases lining up with TRBD2. The J segment lost 6 bases and the V segment lost 6 bases, leaving 16 bases of the junction unmatched. Germline assignment: CDR1 MDHEN and CDR2 SYDVKM. The CDR3 runs 17 residues. The CDR3 loop is CASSPRGGGVRPGELFF. CDR3 bases: TGTGCCAGCAGCCCACGCGGGGGTGGGGTTCGTCCCGGGGAGCTGTTTTTT. Full variable domain (outside the CDR3, taken from reference TRBV28 and TRBJ2-2): DVKVTQSSRYLVKRTGEKVFLECVQDMDHENMFWYRQDPGLGLRLIYFSYDVKMKEKGDIPEGYSVSREKKERFSLILESASTNQTSMYLCASSPRGGGVRPGELFFGEGSRLTVL.

With respect to this clone: This sample also contains other DNA sequences that code for the same CDR3. V and J are TRBV5-1 and TRBJ2-5; TRBD1 agrees at 8 bases. CDR1 and CDR2 from the germline V gene are SGHRS and YFSETQ. Trimming cost V 4 bases and J 4 bases; bases outside gene matches: 3. The CDR3 sequence is 13 residues long. The DNA of the CDR3 is TGCGCCAGCAGCAGCGGACAGGGAGAGACCCAGTACTTC. Its protein product is CASSSGQGETQYF.